The rows below give T cell receptor beta chains drawn from one sample of a study of response to subunit inactivated influenza vaccine. TCRdb re-called the RT-PCR reads with MiXCR, one entry per CDR3 protein. The sample includes roughly 780,000 distinct CDR3 sequences, approximately 17% of them seen just once. The source was PBMCs from blood, collected around 5 days after vaccination. These TCRs come from a middle-aged man who received an inactivated influenza vaccine. The conserved cysteine and the conserved F or W are not part of the CDR3 here. Only part of the rows carry a size: once, few, many, or a class if the clone is expanded.

v_call: TRBV24-1; j_call: TRBJ2-7; cdr3_length: 11; clone_size: few; cdr3_aa: ATSLASSYEQY
v_call: TRBV7-2; j_call: TRBJ2-7; cdr3_length: 13; clone_size: .; cdr3_aa: ASSPFPGQGDEQY
v_call: TRBV10-1; j_call: TRBJ2-3; cdr3_length: 12; clone_size: few; cdr3_aa: ASKTGASKDTQY
v_call: TRBV12-3/TRBV12-4; j_call: TRBJ2-5; cdr3_length: 14; clone_size: few; cdr3_aa: ASSYRRFGIQETQY
v_call: TRBV28; j_call: TRBJ2-6; cdr3_length: 14; clone_size: few; cdr3_aa: ASSLWRGSGANVLT
v_call: TRBV5-8; j_call: TRBJ2-7; cdr3_length: 13; clone_size: .; cdr3_aa: ASSPTPSGSYEQY
v_call: TRBV29-1; j_call: TRBJ2-7; cdr3_length: 9; clone_size: few; cdr3_aa: SAPERYEQY
v_call: TRBV7-2; j_call: TRBJ2-2; cdr3_length: 13; clone_size: few; cdr3_aa: ASSLLQTNTGELF
v_call: TRBV20-1; j_call: TRBJ2-7; cdr3_length: 10; clone_size: many; cdr3_aa: SARGVNYEQY
v_call: TRBV15; j_call: TRBJ1-5; cdr3_length: 13; clone_size: few; cdr3_aa: ATSRDRGVTQPQH
v_call: TRBV20-1; j_call: TRBJ2-7; cdr3_length: 11; clone_size: .; cdr3_aa: SARNRGGSEQY